One and the same sample provided the 16 T cell receptor beta chains below, sequenced in a study of cytomegalovirus exposure and HLA in healthy donors. With 60 Vbeta and 13 Jbeta primers, the PCR was carried out. Using immunoSEQ multiplex PCR, the repertoire was profiled, and TCRdb retains in-frame clones only, with some absent. The repertoire holds around 150,000 clones, with approximately 71% as singletons. Sequencing was carried out using PBMCs. These receptors were collected from a woman aged 35 to 49 in good health and CMV-seropositive.

The chain couples TRBV6-4 to TRBJ2-7, with TRBD2 identical over 12 bases. Germline-derived CDR1 and CDR2 are MRHNA and SNTAGT. The CDR3 is 20 residues long. J gave up 6 bases and V 0 bases, and 18 bases lay outside the gene matches. Here the CDR3 DNA reads TGTGCCAGCAGTGACTCTAGGGCTAGCGGGAGGGCCGAATATTACGGCGAGCAGTACTTC. Protein product: CASSDSRASGRAEYYGEQYF.

The chain links TRBV7-9 to TRBJ2-1; 11 bases are shared with TRBD2. The V gene's germline CDR1 is SEHNR and CDR2 FQNEAQ (reference sequence). The CDR3 runs to 15 residues. V was clipped by 6 bases and J by 5 bases; unmatched bases: 6. CDR3 protein: CASRPSGRYHNEQFF. The CDR3 nucleotides are TGTGCCAGCAGACCTAGCGGGAGGTACCACAATGAGCAGTTCTTC.

The genes are TRBV7-2 and TRBJ2-5; 8 bases align to TRBD2. CDR3 length: 17 residues. Per the germline V gene, CDR1 is SGHTA and CDR2 is FQGNSA. The junction had 13 bases not matched to a gene; V was cut back by 5 bases and J by 2 bases. CDR3 nucleotides: TGTGCCAGCAGCCCCGGGGGGGCAGGGATGGGACAAGAGACCCAGTACTTC. It specifies CASSPGGAGMGQETQYF.

The rearrangement links TRBV28 to TRBJ1-5, with a tentative D call TRBD1 (5 bases). The CDR3 totals 13 residues. CDR1 and CDR2 from the germline V gene are MDHEN and SYDVKM. Trimming shortened V by 6 bases and J by 4 bases, and 10 bases separated the two germline ends. The CDR3 reads CASSLGRNQPQHF. CDR3 coding DNA: TGTGCCAGCAGCTTGGGGCGGAATCAGCCCCAGCATTTT.

This rearrangement joins TRBV7-9 to TRBJ2-7; 9 bases align to TRBD1. V lost 0 bases to trimming and J lost 3 bases; unmatched junction nucleotides: 3. Germline CDR1 is SEHNR and CDR2 is FQNEAQ (reference sequence). This CDR3 is built from 15 residues. The chain's CDR3 is CASSLATGGFYEQYF. CDR3 DNA sequence: TGTGCCAGCAGCTTAGCTACAGGGGGCTTCTACGAGCAGTACTTC. Drawing the rest from reference TRBV7-9 and TRBJ2-7, the complete variable domain is DTGVSQNPRHKITKRGQNVTFRCDPISEHNRLYWYRQTLGQGPEFLTYFQNEAQLEKSRLLSDRFSAERPKGSFSTLEIQRTEQGDSAMYLCASSLATGGFYEQYFGPGTRLTVT.

The chain recombines TRBV5-6 with TRBJ2-3, with a possible D match to TRBD2 (5 bases). V gave up 0 bases and J gave up 2 bases, with 10 bases separating them. Per germline, CDR1 SGHDT and CDR2 YYEEEE. This CDR3 comprises 15 residues. CDR3 DNA sequence: TGTGCCAGCAGCTTGGTGCGGGCCCCCACAGATACGCAGTATTTT. Its protein product is CASSLVRAPTDTQYF.

V is TRBV29-1 and J is TRBJ2-1, with 7 bases matching TRBD2. J gave up 10 bases and V 7 bases, and 10 bases lay outside the gene matches. This CDR3 has 12 residues. Germline CDR1 SQVTM, CDR2 ANQGSEA. In nucleotides, the CDR3 is TGCAGCGCGTACCAAGCGGGAAGGGAGCAGTTCTTC. Protein product: CSAYQAGREQFF.

V usage is TRBV28 and J usage is TRBJ2-5, with D possibly matching TRBD1 (6 bases). The DNA end lines up better with TRBJ2-7; the J call may be wrong. CDR3 size: 14 residues. Germline V gene sequence: CDR1 MDHEN, CDR2 SYDVKM. The DNA of the CDR3 is TGTGCCAGCAGGGACAGATCCAGGGCCTACGAGCAGTACTTC. Amino acid sequence: CASRDRSRAYEQYF.

This chain connects TRBV6-6 to TRBJ2-3, with 8 bases that match TRBD2. Unmatched junction bases numbered 10, after V lost 6 bases and J lost 5 bases. Germline V CDR1 and CDR2: MNHNY, SVGAGI (reference sequence). CDR3 size: 15 residues. In nucleotides, the CDR3 is TGTGCCAGCAGCTATGCCGGGACTAGAGAAGATACGCAGTATTTT. Encoded protein: CASSYAGTREDTQYF.

The gene calls are TRBV20-1 and TRBJ2-3; no clear D gene. Deletions cut 6 bases from V and 4 bases from J, with 5 bases between. From germline, CDR1 is DFQATT and CDR2 SNEGSKA (reference sequence). This CDR3 comprises 10 residues. Written as DNA, the CDR3 is TGCAGTGCCCGGGCAGATACGCAGTATTTT. Amino acids: CSARADTQYF.

CDR3 in amino acids: CASSLSGEGPFRETQYF. The CDR3, as DNA: TGTGCCAGCAGTTTATCGGGGGAGGGCCCATTTCGAGAGACCCAGTACTTC. The V call is TRBV28, the J call TRBJ2-5; 7 nucleotides match TRBD2. Germline values: CDR1 MDHEN, CDR2 SYDVKM. The V and J ends lost 1 base and 4 bases, in that order; junction bases with no gene match: 12. This CDR3 comprises 17 residues.

The V and J genes are TRBV11-2 and TRBJ2-7; tentative D call: TRBD1 (5 bases). V shed 0 bases and J shed 3 bases, with 15 bases lying between them. The CDR3 consists of 16 residues. Germline-derived CDR1 and CDR2 are SGHAT and FQNNGV. The CDR3 protein is CASSLDFTGTHYEQYF. CDR3 in DNA: TGTGCCAGCAGCTTAGATTTCACAGGTACCCACTACGAGCAGTACTTC.

J is TRBJ1-5 and V is TRBV18, with D hard to call. CDR3 length equals 12 residues. From germline, CDR1 is KGHSH and CDR2 LQKENI. Trimming cost V 6 bases and J 5 bases, with 8 bases left between them. CDR3 sequence: CASSKGDQPQHF. Written as DNA, the CDR3 is TGTGCCAGCTCTAAGGGAGATCAGCCCCAGCATTTT. Variable domain in full (rest from reference TRBV18 and TRBJ1-5): NAGVMQNPRHLVRRRGQEARLRCSPMKGHSHVYWYRQLPEEGLKFMVYLQKENIIDESGMPKERFSAEFPKEGPSILRIQQVVRGDSAAYFCASSKGDQPQHFGDGTRLSIL.

The chain employs TRBV5-1 and TRBJ1-5, with 7 positions matching TRBD1. V shed 4 bases, J shed 4 bases, and the junction held 5 bases outside the gene matches. The CDR3 contains 14 residues. Per the germline V gene, CDR1 is SGHRS and CDR2 is YFSETQ. The CDR3 region is CASSEGAINQPQHF. The DNA of the CDR3 is TGCGCCAGCAGCGAGGGGGCGATAAATCAGCCCCAGCATTTT.

This rearrangement joins TRBV30 to TRBJ2-2, with 7 bases fitting TRBD2. CDR1 and CDR2 (germline): GTSNPN, SVGIG (reference sequence). J lost 1 base, V lost 3 bases, and 8 bases had no gene match. CDR3 length: 16 amino acids. The CDR3 is CAWRGLAELNTGELFF. DNA for the CDR3: TGTGCCTGGAGAGGGCTAGCGGAGTTGAACACCGGGGAGCTGTTTTTT.

The chain combines TRBV11-1 with TRBJ2-1; 14 nucleotides line up with TRBD2. Germline values: CDR1 SGHAT, CDR2 FQDESV (reference sequence). The V and J ends lost 4 bases and 5 bases, in that order; junction bases with no gene match: 7. This CDR3 is built from 17 residues. CDR3 region: CASSSGTSGSRNNEQFF. In DNA form, the CDR3 reads TGTGCCAGCAGCTCCGGGACTAGCGGGAGTCGGAACAATGAGCAGTTCTTC.